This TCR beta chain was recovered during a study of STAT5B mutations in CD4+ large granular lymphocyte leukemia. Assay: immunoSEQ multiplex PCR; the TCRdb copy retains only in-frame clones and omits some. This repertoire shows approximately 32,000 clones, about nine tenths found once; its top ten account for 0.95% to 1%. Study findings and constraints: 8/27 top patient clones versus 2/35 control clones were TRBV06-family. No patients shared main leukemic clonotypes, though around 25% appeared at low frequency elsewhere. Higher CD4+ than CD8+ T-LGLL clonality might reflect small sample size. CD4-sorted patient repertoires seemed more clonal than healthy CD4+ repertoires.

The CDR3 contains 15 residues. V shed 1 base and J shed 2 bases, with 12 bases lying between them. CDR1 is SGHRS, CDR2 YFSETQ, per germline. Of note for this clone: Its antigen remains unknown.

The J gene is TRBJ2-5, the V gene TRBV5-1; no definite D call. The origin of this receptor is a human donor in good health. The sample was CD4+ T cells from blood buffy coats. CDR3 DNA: TGCGCCAGCAGCTTGTCACAGCTGACACAAGAGACCCAGTACTTC. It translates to CASSLSQLTQETQYF.